The entry below describes one T cell receptor beta chain. Its antigen remains unknown. Data came from immunoSEQ multiplex PCR; TCRdb stores just in-frame clones and leaves some out. Here the sample spans 120,000 or so clones, roughly 89% being singletons. This sample was taken from a study of T cell responses to AZD1222 COVID-19 vaccine. Study-wide background: Samples with a second dose at about 4 or about 12 weeks were pooled together. Notes on the study in general: Clonal diversity may have been underestimated in mostly white British donors.

CDR3 length: 14 amino acids. Looked up from germline, CDR1 is MRHNA and CDR2 is SNTAGT. V dropped 4 bases and J dropped 1; count of bases not matched to a gene: 2. Source: peripheral blood, taken on day 0 of AZD1222 vaccination. The receptor was derived from an adult in good health. V and J are TRBV6-4 and TRBJ1-1; 8 bases match TRBD1. As DNA, the CDR3 is TGTGCCAGCAGTGTAGGACAGGGGAACACTGAAGCTTTCTTT. Translating gives CASSVGQGNTEAFF.